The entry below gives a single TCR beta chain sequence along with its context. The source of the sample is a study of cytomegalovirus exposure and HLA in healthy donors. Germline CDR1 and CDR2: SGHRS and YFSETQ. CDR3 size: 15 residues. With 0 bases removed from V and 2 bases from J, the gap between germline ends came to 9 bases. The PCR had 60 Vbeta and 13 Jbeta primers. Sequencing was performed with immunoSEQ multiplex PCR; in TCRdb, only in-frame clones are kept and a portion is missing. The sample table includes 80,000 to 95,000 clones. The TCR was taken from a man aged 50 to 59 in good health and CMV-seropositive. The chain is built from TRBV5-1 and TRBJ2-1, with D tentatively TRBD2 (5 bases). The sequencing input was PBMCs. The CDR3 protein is CASSLEEVTYNEQFF. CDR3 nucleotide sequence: TGCGCCAGCAGCTTGGAGGAGGTTACCTACAATGAGCAGTTCTTC.